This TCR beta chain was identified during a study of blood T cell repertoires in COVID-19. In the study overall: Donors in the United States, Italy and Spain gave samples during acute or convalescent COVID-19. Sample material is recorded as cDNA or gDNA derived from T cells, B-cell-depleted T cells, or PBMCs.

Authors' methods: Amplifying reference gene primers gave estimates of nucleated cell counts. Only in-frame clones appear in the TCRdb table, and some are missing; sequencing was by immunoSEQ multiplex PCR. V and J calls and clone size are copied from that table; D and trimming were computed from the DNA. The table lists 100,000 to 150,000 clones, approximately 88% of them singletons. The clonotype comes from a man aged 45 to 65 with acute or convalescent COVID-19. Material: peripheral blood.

The CDR3 region has the DNA TGTGCCAGCAGCCTCAAGTATAGACAGTCTGGAGATACGCAGTATTTT. It is translated as CASSLKYRQSGDTQYF. The chain has TRBV3-1 (or the pseudogene TRBV3-2) and TRBJ2-3; weak D call: TRBD1 (5 bases). V shed 4 bases and J shed 5 bases, with 19 bases lying between them. Germline CDR1 LGHDT, CDR2 YNNKEL (reference sequence). The CDR3 has 16 amino acids.